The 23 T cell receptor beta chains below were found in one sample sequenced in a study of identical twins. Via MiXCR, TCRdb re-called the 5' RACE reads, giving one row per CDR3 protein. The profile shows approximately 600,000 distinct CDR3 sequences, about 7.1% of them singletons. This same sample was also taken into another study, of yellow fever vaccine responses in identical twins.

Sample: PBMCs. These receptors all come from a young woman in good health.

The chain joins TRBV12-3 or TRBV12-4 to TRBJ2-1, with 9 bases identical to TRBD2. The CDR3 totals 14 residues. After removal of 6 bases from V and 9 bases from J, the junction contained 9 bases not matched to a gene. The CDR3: CASSMREGLGEQFF. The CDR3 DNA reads TGTGCCAGCAGCATGCGGGAGGGCCTGGGTGAGCAGTTCTTC.

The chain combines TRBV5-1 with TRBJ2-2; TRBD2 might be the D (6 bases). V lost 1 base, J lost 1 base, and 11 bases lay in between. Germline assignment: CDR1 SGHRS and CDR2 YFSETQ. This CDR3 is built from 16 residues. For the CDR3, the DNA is TGCGCCAGCAGCTTGTACGGCGGGATGAACACCGGGGAGCTGTTTTTT. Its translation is CASSLYGGMNTGELFF.

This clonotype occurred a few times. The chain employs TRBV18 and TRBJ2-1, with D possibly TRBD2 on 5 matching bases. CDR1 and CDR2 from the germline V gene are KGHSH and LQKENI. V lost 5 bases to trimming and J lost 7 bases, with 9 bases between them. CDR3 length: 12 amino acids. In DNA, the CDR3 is TGTGCCAGCTCAAATTCGGGGAATGAGCAGTTCTTC. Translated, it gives CASSNSGNEQFF. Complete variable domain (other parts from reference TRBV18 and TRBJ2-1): NAGVMQNPRHLVRRRGQEARLRCSPMKGHSHVYWYRQLPEEGLKFMVYLQKENIIDESGMPKERFSAEFPKEGPSILRIQQVVRGDSAAYFCASSNSGNEQFFGPGTRLTVL.

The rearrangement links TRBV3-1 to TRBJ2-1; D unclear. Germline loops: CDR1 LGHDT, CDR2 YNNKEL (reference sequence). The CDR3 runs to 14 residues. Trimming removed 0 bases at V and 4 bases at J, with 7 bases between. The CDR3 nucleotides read TGTGCCAGCAGCCAAGATCCAGCTTACAATGAGCAGTTCTTC. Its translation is CASSQDPAYNEQFF.

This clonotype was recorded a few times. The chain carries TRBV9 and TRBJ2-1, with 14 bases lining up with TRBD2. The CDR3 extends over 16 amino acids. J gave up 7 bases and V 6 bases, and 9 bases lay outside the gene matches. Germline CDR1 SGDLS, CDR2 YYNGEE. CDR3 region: CASKVGGTSGSNEQFF. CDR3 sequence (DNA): TGTGCCAGCAAAGTAGGGGGGACTAGCGGGAGTAATGAGCAGTTCTTC.

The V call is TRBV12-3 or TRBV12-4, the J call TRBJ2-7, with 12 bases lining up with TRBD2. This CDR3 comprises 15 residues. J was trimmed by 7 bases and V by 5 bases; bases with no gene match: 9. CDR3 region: CASSRRTSGTYEQYF. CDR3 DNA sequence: TGTGCCAGCAGTCGAAGGACTAGCGGGACATATGAGCAGTACTTC.

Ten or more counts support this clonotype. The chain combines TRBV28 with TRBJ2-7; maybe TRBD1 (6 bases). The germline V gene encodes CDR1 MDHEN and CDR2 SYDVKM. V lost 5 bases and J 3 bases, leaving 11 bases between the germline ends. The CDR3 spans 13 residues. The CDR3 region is CASSTWTDYEQYV. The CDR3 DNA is TGTGCCAGCAGTACCTGGACAGACTACGAGCAGTACGTC.

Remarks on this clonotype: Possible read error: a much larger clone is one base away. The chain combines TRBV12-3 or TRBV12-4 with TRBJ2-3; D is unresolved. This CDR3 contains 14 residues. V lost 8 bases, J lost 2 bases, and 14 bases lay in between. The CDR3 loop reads CASGAGWATDTQYF. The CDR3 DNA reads TGTGCCAGCGGTGCCGGGTGGGCCACAGATACGCAGTATTTT.

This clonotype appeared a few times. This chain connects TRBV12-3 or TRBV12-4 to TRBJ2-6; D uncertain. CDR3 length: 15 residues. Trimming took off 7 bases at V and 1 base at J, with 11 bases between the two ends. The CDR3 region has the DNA TGTGCCAGCACCTATCCAAATTCTGGGGCCAACGTCCTGACTTTC. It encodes CASTYPNSGANVLTF.

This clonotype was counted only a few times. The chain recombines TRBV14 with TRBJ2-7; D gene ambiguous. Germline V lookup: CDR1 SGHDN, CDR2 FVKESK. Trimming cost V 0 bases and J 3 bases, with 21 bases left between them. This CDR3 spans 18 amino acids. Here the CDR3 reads CASSQDRKGNSFVYEQYF. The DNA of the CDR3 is TGTGCCAGCAGCCAAGATAGAAAGGGTAACAGCTTTGTCTACGAGCAGTACTTC.

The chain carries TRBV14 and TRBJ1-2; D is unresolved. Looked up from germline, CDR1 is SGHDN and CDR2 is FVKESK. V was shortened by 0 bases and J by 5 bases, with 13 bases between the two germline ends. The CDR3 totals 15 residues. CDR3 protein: CASSQESANPYGYTF. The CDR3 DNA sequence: TGTGCCAGCAGCCAAGAGTCAGCCAACCCGTATGGCTACACCTTC.

CDR3 sequence: CASSFSGGAVGGELFF. In DNA form, the CDR3 reads TGTGCCAGCAGCTTTAGCGGGGGGGCCGTTGGCGGGGAGCTGTTTTTT. This rearrangement joins TRBV9 to TRBJ2-2, with TRBD2 matching 11 bases. CDR3 size: 16 residues. J lost 7 bases, V lost 4 bases, and 9 bases had no gene match. Per germline, CDR1 SGDLS and CDR2 YYNGEE. The whole variable domain, remainder taken from reference TRBV9 and TRBJ2-2, is DSGVTQTPKHLITATGQRVTLRCSPRSGDLSVYWYQQSLDQGLQFLIQYYNGEERAKGNILERFSAQQFPDLHSELNLSSLELGDSALYFCASSFSGGAVGGELFFGEGSRLTVL.

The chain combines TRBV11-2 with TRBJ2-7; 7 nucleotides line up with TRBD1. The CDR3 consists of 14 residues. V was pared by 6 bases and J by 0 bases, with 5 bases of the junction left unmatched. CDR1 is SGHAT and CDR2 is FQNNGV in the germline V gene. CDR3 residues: CASRTGQLSYEQYF. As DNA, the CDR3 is TGTGCCAGCAGAACGGGACAGCTCTCCTACGAGCAGTACTTC.

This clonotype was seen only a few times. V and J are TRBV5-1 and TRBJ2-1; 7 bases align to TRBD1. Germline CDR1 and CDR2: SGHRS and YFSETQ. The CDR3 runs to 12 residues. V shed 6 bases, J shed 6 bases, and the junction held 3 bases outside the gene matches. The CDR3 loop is CASNRQGNEQFF. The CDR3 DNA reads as TGCGCCAGCAACAGACAGGGCAATGAGCAGTTCTTC.

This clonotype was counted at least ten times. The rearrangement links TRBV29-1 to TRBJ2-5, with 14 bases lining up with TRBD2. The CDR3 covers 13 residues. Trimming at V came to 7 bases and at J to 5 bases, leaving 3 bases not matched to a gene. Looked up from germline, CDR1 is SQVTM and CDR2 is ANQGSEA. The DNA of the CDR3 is TGCAGCGCCAGGACTAGCGGGAGGGAGACCCAGTACTTC. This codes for CSARTSGRETQYF.

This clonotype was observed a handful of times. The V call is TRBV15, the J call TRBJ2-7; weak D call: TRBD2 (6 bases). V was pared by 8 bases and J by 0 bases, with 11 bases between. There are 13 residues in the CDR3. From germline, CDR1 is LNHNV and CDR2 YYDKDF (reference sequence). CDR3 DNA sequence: TGTGCCACCGGGACTCCGAGCTCCTACGAGCAGTACTTC. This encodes CATGTPSSYEQYF.

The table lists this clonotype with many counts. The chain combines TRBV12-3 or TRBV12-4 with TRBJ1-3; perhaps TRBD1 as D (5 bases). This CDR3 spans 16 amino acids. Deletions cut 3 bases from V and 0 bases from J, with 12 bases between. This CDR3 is CASSFRDGSSGNTIYF. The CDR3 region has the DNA TGTGCCAGCAGTTTCCGGGACGGGAGCTCTGGAAACACCATATATTTT.

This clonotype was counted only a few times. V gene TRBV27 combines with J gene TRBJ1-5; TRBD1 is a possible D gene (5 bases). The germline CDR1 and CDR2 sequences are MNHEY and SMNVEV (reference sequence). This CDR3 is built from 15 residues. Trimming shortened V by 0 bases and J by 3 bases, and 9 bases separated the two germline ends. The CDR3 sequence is CASSLSRGVNQPQHF. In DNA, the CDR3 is TGTGCCAGCAGTTTATCGCGGGGGGTCAATCAGCCCCAGCATTTT.

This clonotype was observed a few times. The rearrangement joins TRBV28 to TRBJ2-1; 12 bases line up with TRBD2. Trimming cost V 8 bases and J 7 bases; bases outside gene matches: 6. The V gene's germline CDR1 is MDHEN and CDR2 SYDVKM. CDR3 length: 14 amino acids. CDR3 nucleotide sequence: TGTGCCAGCCTTACTAGCGGGGGGAGTAATGAGCAGTTCTTC. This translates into CASLTSGGSNEQFF.

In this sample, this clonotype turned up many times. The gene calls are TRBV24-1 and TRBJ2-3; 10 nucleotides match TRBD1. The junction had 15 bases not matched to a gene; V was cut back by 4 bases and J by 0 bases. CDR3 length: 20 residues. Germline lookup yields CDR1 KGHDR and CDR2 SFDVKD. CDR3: CATSDRIGTGEKSSTDTQYF. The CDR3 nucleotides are TGTGCCACCAGTGACCGCATCGGGACAGGGGAGAAATCTAGCACAGATACGCAGTATTTT.

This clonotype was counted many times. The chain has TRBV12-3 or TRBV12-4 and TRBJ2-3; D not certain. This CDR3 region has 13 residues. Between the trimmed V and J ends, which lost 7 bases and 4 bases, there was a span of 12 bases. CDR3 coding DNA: TGTGCCAGCACTTACCGAGGAGCAGATACGCAGTATTTT. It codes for CASTYRGADTQYF.

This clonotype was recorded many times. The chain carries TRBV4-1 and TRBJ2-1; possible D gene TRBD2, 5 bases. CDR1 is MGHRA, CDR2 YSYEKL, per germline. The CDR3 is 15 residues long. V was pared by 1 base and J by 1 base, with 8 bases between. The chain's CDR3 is CASSQARTSYNEQFF. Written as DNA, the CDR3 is TGCGCCAGCAGCCAAGCCAGGACTTCCTACAATGAGCAGTTCTTC.

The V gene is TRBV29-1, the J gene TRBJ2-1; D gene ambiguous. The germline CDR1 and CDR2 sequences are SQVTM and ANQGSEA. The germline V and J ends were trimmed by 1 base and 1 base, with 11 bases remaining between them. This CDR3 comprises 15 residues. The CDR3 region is CSVEGFKGSYNEQFF. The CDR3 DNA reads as TGCAGCGTTGAAGGTTTTAAGGGTTCCTACAATGAGCAGTTCTTC.